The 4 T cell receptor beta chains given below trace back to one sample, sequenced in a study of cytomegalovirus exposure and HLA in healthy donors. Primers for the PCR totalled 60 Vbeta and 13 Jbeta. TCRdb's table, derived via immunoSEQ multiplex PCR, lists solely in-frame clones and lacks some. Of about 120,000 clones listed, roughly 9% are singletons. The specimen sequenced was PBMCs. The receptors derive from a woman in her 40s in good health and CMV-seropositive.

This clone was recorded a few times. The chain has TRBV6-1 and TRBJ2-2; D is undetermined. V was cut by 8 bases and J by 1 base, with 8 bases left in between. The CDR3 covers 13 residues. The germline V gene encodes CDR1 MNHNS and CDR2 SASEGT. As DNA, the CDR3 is TGTGCCAGCCTGGTACAGAACACCGGGGAGCTGTTTTTT. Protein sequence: CASLVQNTGELFF.

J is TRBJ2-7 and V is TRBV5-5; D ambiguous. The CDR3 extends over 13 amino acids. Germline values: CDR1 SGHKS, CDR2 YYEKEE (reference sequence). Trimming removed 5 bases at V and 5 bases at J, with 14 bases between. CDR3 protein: CASRPGSPHEQYF. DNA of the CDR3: TGTGCCAGCAGGCCCGGGTCTCCCCACGAGCAGTACTTC. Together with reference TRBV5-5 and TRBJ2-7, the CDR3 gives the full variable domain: DAGVTQSPTHLIKTRGQQVTLRCSPISGHKSVSWYQQVLGQGPQFIFQYYEKEERGRGNFPDRFSARQFPNYSSELNVNALLLGDSALYLCASRPGSPHEQYFGPGTRLTVT.

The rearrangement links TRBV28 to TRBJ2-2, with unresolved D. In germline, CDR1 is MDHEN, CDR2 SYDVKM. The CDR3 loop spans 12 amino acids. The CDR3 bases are TGTGTGGCAGGTCTGAACACCGGGGAGCTGTTTTTT. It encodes CVAGLNTGELFF.

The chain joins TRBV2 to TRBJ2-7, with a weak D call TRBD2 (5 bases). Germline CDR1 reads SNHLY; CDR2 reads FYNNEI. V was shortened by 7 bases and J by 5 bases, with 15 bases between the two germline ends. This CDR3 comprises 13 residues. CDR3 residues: CASTMARVDEQYF. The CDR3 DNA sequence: TGTGCCAGCACGATGGCGAGGGTCGACGAGCAGTACTTC.